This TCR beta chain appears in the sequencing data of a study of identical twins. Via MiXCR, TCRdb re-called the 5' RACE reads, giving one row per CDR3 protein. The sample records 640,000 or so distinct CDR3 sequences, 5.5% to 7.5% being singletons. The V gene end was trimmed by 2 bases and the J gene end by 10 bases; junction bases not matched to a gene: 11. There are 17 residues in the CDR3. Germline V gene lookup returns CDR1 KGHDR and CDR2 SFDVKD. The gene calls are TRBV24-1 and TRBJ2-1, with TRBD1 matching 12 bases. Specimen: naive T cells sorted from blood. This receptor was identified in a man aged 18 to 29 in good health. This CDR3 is CATSDSLRGTGGMEQFF. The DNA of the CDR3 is TGTGCCACCAGTGATTCCCTGAGAGGGACAGGGGGCATGGAGCAGTTCTTC.